This is a list of T cell receptor beta chains from one sample in a study of OX40 agonist ivuxolimab in advanced cancers. Measured with immunoSEQ multiplex PCR; TCRdb has only the in-frame clones, and not every one. The repertoire holds about 95,000 clones, with about 91% as singletons. The sequencing used CD4+ or CD8+ T cells sorted from blood, collected in a trial of the OX40 agonist ivuxolimab. The receptors were sampled from an adult with an advanced solid tumor such as melanoma, head and neck, liver or kidney cancer. Both conserved end residues are part of each CDR3. A D gene is named only where the DNA matches it firmly. A row's size may be missing; if present it is once, few, many or a size class.

clone_size d_call j_call v_call cdr3_nt cdr3_aa
. TRBD1 TRBJ1-6 TRBV2 TGTGCCAGCAGTGCGGACAGGAGCTATAATTCACCCCTCCACTTT CASSADRSYNSPLHF
. . TRBJ2-4 TRBV30 TGTGCCTGGAGCCTCGGGGGTACCAAAAACATTCAGTACTTC CAWSLGGTKNIQYF
. TRBD2 TRBJ2-7 TRBV19 TGTGCCAGTAGTAGGATCCCGGGACTAGCGGGTACCTTGGGCGAGCAGTACTTC CASSRIPGLAGTLGEQYF
. . TRBJ2-3 TRBV28 TGTGCCAGCAGTTTTCCTCTGACAACAGATACGCAGTATTTT CASSFPLTTDTQYF
. . TRBJ2-7 TRBV28 TGTGCCAGCAGTCAAGCGGCCCCCTACGAGCAGTACTTC CASSQAAPYEQYF
. . TRBJ2-6 TRBV7-9 TGTGCCAGCAGCCTGGCTGGGGCCAACGTCCTGACTTTC CASSLAGANVLTF
. TRBD2 TRBJ2-3 TRBV5-1 TGCGCCAGCAGCGTGGGACTAGCGGGGGCGGATACGCAGTATTTT CASSVGLAGADTQYF
once TRBD1 TRBJ2-5 TRBV30 TGTGCCTGGATGCCGGGACAGGGGGTAAAGACCCAGTACTTC CAWMPGQGVKTQYF
. . TRBJ1-1 TRBV7-2 TGTGCCAGCAGCTTAAGTCCAGGGAACACTGAAGCTTTCTTT CASSLSPGNTEAFF
. . TRBJ2-5 TRBV25-1 TGTGCCAGCAGTGAATCGGTCAGGATGCCCCAAGAGACCCAGTACTTC CASSESVRMPQETQYF
. . TRBJ1-4 TRBV27 TGTGCCAGCAGTTTATGGGGAGACTCGGGCGAAAAACTGTTTTTT CASSLWGDSGEKLFF
. . TRBJ1-3 TRBV6-5 TGTGCCAGCAGTCAGGGGTTCTCTGGAAACACCATATATTTT CASSQGFSGNTIYF
. . TRBJ1-3 TRBV28 TGTGCCAGCAGTGGGGCTGGAAACACCATATATTTT CASSGAGNTIYF
few . TRBJ2-7 TRBV27 TGTGCCAGCAGTTTATTAGGGTGGGGAGAGCAGTACTTC CASSLLGWGEQYF
few . TRBJ1-1 TRBV9 TGTGCCAGCAGCGTAGAGGGCCCGGCTGAAGCTTTCTTT CASSVEGPAEAFF
. TRBD1 TRBJ1-5 TRBV19 TGTGCCAGTAGCCCACCTGACAGGGGCAATCAGCCCCAGCATTTT CASSPPDRGNQPQHF
. . TRBJ1-4 TRBV10-2 TGCGCCAGCAAAGACCGGCTAGGAAAACTGTTTTTT CASKDRLGKLFF
. TRBD2 TRBJ2-7 TRBV5-1 TGCGCCAGCAGGGGGGGGTTTTCCCTGACGGACGAGCAGTACTTC CASRGGFSLTDEQYF
few . TRBJ1-1 TRBV27 TGTGCCAGCAGCCCCTCCGGGGGGACTGAAGCTTTCTTT CASSPSGGTEAFF
. . TRBJ1-4 TRBV28 TGTGCCAGCAGAATGCAGGGGCAAACTAATGAAAAACTGTTTTTT CASRMQGQTNEKLFF
. TRBD1 TRBJ2-7 TRBV5-1 TGCGCCAGCAGCTTGTCCCAGGGGGCGTTCGAGCAGTACTTC CASSLSQGAFEQYF
once . TRBJ2-6 TRBV27 TGTGCCAGCAGTTTAGCGGGCAGGGTTTCTGGGGCCAACGTCCTGACTTTC CASSLAGRVSGANVLTF
. . TRBJ2-3 TRBV9 TGTGCCAGCAGCCCTAACGAGGTTACGCAGTATTTT CASSPNEVTQYF
. . TRBJ2-5 TRBV6-6 TGTGCCAGCAGTTACTCGTGGGGATTGGAGACCCAGTACTTC CASSYSWGLETQYF
. . TRBJ1-1 TRBV7-2 TGTGCCAGCAGCTTATATAACACTGAAGCTTTCTTT CASSLYNTEAFF
. TRBD1 TRBJ1-1 TRBV5-4 TGTGCCAGCAGCTCGAATCCCAGGGGGTCGATCACTGAAGCTTTCTTT CASSSNPRGSITEAFF
. . TRBJ2-7 TRBV5-1 TGCGCCAGCAGCACAGACTACGAGCAGTACTTC CASSTDYEQYF